One and the same sample provided the 20 T cell receptor beta chains below, sequenced in a study of blood T cell repertoires in COVID-19. Sequencing was performed with immunoSEQ multiplex PCR; in TCRdb, only in-frame clones are kept and a portion is missing. The data show 150,000 or so clones, roughly 83% seen once. The source material was peripheral blood. These receptor sequences come from a woman aged 80 or older with acute or convalescent COVID-19.

Details on this clone: At one end the junction does not follow the germline gene, possibly because of a read error. The chain uses TRBV7-7 and TRBJ2-3; 8 bases are a match to TRBD2. The CDR3 has 13 residues. Germline CDR1 SSHAT, CDR2 FNYEAQ (reference sequence). CDR3 bases: TGTGCTAGCAGCTATAGCGGGGAGGATACGCAGTATTTT. Its translation: CASSYSGEDTQYF.

The chain joins TRBV2 to TRBJ1-4; D remains unclear. Trimming cost V 3 bases and J 8 bases, with 13 bases left between them. CDR1 is SNHLY, CDR2 FYNNEI, per germline. This CDR3 has 14 amino acids. Here the CDR3 reads CASSDPRFNEKLFF. The CDR3 DNA sequence: TGTGCCAGCAGTGACCCCAGGTTTAACGAAAAACTGTTTTTT.

This chain links TRBV6-1 with TRBJ1-5, with D tentatively TRBD1 (6 bases). CDR1 and CDR2 (germline): MNHNS, SASEGT. CDR3 size: 15 residues. The V gene lost 4 bases and the J gene lost 3 bases, with 13 bases spanning the gap. In nucleotides, the CDR3 is TGTGCCAGCAGTGGACCGACAGGAAACAATCAGCCCCAGCATTTT. Translating it yields CASSGPTGNNQPQHF.

The chain uses TRBV19 and TRBJ1-4; a possible D gene is TRBD1 (5 bases). V was cut by 6 bases and J by 3 bases, with 14 bases left in between. This CDR3 is 15 amino acids long. Germline V gene data show CDR1 as LNHDA and CDR2 as SQIVND (reference sequence). The CDR3 bases are TGTGCCAGTAGGACAGAAAGTAGCCCTAATGAAAAACTGTTTTTT. The encoded protein is CASRTESSPNEKLFF.

The chain uses TRBV30 and TRBJ2-1; 8 bases align to TRBD2. The CDR3 has 16 amino acids. Germline-derived CDR1 and CDR2 are GTSNPN and SVGIG (reference sequence). V lost 2 bases, J lost 8 bases, and 14 bases stayed unmatched. The DNA for the CDR3 is TGTGCCTGGAGTCTTCCTCGGACTAGCCCTGGACATGAGCAGTTCTTC. Amino acid sequence: CAWSLPRTSPGHEQFF.

This clone has just a few counts. V gene TRBV5-6 combines with J gene TRBJ1-1, with D maybe TRBD1 (6 bases). The CDR3 spans 16 residues. Looked up from germline, CDR1 is SGHDT and CDR2 is YYEEEE. Trimming shortened V by 2 bases and J by 1 base, and 15 bases separated the two germline ends. The DNA of the CDR3 is TGTGCCAGCAGCTTACTACAGGGAATCGGGAACACTGAAGCTTTCTTT. Encoded protein: CASSLLQGIGNTEAFF.

This chain links TRBV5-1 with TRBJ2-3; D is possibly TRBD2 (6 bases). Germline V CDR1 and CDR2: SGHRS, YFSETQ. CDR3 length equals 16 residues. Trimming took off 0 bases at V and 3 bases at J, with 14 bases between the two ends. CDR3 nucleotides: TGCGCCAGCAGCTTGGGAACGCGGGGTCAGACAGATACGCAGTATTTT. Its protein is CASSLGTRGQTDTQYF.

This clone has only one observation. This rearrangement joins TRBV24-1 to TRBJ1-2; D might be TRBD1 (5 bases). This CDR3 contains 12 residues. The V gene's germline CDR1 is KGHDR and CDR2 SFDVKD. Trimming removed 3 bases from V and 6 bases from J, with 7 bases in between. CDR3 bases: TGTGCCACCAGTGATCCAGGGAATGGCTACACCTTC. This gives the protein CATSDPGNGYTF.

This clone has just a few counts. The rearrangement links TRBV30 to TRBJ2-4; 8 bases are shared with TRBD1. The V and J ends lost 2 bases and 4 bases, in that order; junction bases with no gene match: 13. This CDR3 spans 17 amino acids. CDR1 and CDR2 from the germline V gene are GTSNPN and SVGIG (reference sequence). The CDR3 here is CAWSNPRQGRAKNIQYF. The CDR3 DNA reads as TGTGCCTGGAGTAACCCGAGACAGGGGCGTGCGAAAAACATTCAGTACTTC.

A few counts support this clone. This chain uses TRBV29-1 with TRBJ2-7; TRBD2 matches 7 bases. J lost 5 bases, V lost 5 bases, and 6 bases had no gene match. Germline CDR1 SQVTM, CDR2 ANQGSEA. The CDR3 extends over 12 amino acids. This chain's CDR3 is CSVRPAGDEQYF. CDR3 in DNA: TGCAGCGTTAGGCCTGCGGGAGACGAGCAGTACTTC.

The chain is built from TRBV4-1 and TRBJ1-2; D possibly corresponds to TRBD1 (5 bases). V lost 0 bases and J 8 bases, leaving 13 bases between the germline ends. The CDR3 consists of 14 residues. The germline V gene encodes CDR1 MGHRA and CDR2 YSYEKL. This CDR3 is CASSQDLGVYGYTF. CDR3 bases: TGCGCCAGCAGCCAAGATTTAGGGGTTTACGGCTACACCTTC.

This clone was counted a single time. The chain couples TRBV10-3 to TRBJ1-5; maybe TRBD1 (5 bases). The CDR3 spans 16 residues. Germline CDR1 ENHRY, CDR2 SYGVKD. With 2 bases removed from V and 0 bases from J, the gap between germline ends came to 11 bases. For the CDR3, the DNA is TGTGCCATCAGTGAGCATTCGGGGGATAGCAATCAGCCCCAGCATTTT. This gives the protein CAISEHSGDSNQPQHF.

The gene calls are TRBV2 and TRBJ2-7, with D unclear. The CDR3 is 13 residues long. The V gene's germline CDR1 is SNHLY and CDR2 FYNNEI. V lost 8 bases to trimming and J lost 3 bases, with 14 bases between them. CDR3 sequence (DNA): TGTGCCAGCTACCGAGTTACAGACTACGAGCAGTACTTC. The encoded protein is CASYRVTDYEQYF.

V is TRBV2 and J is TRBJ1-2; D may be TRBD1 (6 bases). V shed 6 bases and J shed 2 bases, with 19 bases lying between them. This CDR3 contains 16 residues. CDR1 SNHLY and CDR2 FYNNEI come from the germline V gene. The DNA for the CDR3 is TGTGCCAGCAGATACCCTGGGGGGGGCGCCAACTATGGCTACACCTTC. It codes for CASRYPGGGANYGYTF.

The rearrangement uses TRBV7-9 and TRBJ1-1; D is unresolved. Looked up from germline, CDR1 is SEHNR and CDR2 is FQNEAQ (reference sequence). Deletions cut 3 bases from V and 4 bases from J, with 12 bases between. This CDR3 has 14 amino acids. The CDR3 nucleotides are TGTGCCAGCAGCTTCGGACTCTCGGGCACTGAAGCTTTCTTT. Its protein product is CASSFGLSGTEAFF.

V is TRBV7-6 and J is TRBJ2-1; D is perhaps TRBD2 (5 bases). Germline loops: CDR1 SGHVS, CDR2 FNYEAQ. This CDR3 has 15 amino acids. Trimming removed 5 bases from V and 0 bases from J, with 11 bases in between. CDR3 DNA sequence: TGTGCCAGCAGCCCCGGTGAGGGCTCCTACAATGAGCAGTTCTTC. As protein: CASSPGEGSYNEQFF.

The genes are TRBV27 and TRBJ2-2; 10 nucleotides align to TRBD1. Germline values: CDR1 MNHEY, CDR2 SMNVEV (reference sequence). J lost 4 bases, V lost 4 bases, and 3 bases had no gene match. This CDR3 contains 15 residues. This CDR3 reads CASSWTGGSTGELFF. The CDR3 DNA reads as TGTGCCAGCAGTTGGACAGGGGGAAGCACCGGGGAGCTGTTTTTT.

This clone was detected ten times or more. V is TRBV20-1 and J is TRBJ1-4; D ambiguous. Deletions cut 5 bases from V and 7 bases from J, with 8 bases between. Germline CDR1 reads DFQATT; CDR2 reads SNEGSKA (reference sequence). The CDR3 sequence is 11 residues long. This chain's CDR3 is CSAWSGEKLFF. The CDR3 coding sequence is TGCAGTGCTTGGTCGGGTGAAAAACTGTTTTTT.

Here the CDR3 DNA reads TGCAGCAGGAGATATAATGAAAAACTGTTTTTT. Its translation is CSRRYNEKLFF. This chain uses TRBV29-1 with TRBJ1-4, with D hard to call. The germline V and J ends were trimmed by 8 bases and 4 bases, with 8 bases remaining between them. Germline V gene sequence: CDR1 SQVTM, CDR2 ANQGSEA. The CDR3 covers 11 residues.

The chain has TRBV27 and TRBJ1-5; 9 bases agree with TRBD1. CDR3 length equals 16 residues. In germline, CDR1 is MNHEY, CDR2 SMNVEV (reference sequence). V shed 6 bases and J 0 bases; nucleotides not matched to a gene: 6. CDR3 nucleotide sequence: TGTGCCAGCAGACCTGGGACAGGGTATAGCAATCAGCCCCAGCATTTT. Protein: CASRPGTGYSNQPQHF.